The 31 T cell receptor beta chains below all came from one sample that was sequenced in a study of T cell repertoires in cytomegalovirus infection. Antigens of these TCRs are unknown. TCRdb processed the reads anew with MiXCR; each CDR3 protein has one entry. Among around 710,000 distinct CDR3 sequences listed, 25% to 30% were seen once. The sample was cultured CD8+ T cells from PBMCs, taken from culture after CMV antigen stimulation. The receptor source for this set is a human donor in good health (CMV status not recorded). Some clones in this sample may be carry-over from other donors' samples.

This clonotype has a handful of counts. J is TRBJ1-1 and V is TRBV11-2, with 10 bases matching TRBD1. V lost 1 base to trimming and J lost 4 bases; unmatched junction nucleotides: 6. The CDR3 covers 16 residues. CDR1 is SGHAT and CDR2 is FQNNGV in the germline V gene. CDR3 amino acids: CASSLVRGTGATEAFF. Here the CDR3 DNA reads TGTGCCAGCAGCTTAGTTAGGGGGACAGGGGCCACTGAAGCTTTCTTT.

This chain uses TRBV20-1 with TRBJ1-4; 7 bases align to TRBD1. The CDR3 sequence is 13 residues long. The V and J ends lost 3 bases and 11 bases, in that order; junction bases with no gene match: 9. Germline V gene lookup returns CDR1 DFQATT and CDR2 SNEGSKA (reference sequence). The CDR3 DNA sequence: TGCAGTGCTAGGGGGGACAGCCGGGGGAAACTGTTTTTT. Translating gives CSARGDSRGKLFF.

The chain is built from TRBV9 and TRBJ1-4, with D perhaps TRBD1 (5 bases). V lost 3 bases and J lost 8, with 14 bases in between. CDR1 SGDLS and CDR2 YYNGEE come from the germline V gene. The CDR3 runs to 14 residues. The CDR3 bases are TGTGCCAGCAGCGCGTCTGGGGCAAGCGAAAAACTGTTTTTT. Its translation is CASSASGASEKLFF.

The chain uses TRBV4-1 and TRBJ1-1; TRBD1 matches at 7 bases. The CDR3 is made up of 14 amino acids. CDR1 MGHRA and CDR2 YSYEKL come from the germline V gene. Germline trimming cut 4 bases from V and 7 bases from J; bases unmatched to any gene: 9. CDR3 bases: TGCGCCAGCAGCCCGAGGGGACAGCCTCATGAAGCTTTCTTT. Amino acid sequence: CASSPRGQPHEAFF.

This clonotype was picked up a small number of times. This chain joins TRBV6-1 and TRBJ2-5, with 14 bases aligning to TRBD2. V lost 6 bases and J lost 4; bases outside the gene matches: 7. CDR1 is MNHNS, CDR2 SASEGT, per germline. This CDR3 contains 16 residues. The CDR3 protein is CASRGLAGGQRETQYF. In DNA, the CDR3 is TGTGCCAGCAGAGGACTAGCGGGGGGCCAACGAGAGACCCAGTACTTC.

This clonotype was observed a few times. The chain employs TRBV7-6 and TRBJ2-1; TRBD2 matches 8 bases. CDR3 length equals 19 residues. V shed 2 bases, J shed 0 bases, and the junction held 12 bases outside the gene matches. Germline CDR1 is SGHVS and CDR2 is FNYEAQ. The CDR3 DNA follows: TGTGCCAGCAGCTTACCTTCGGGGGGGACCGTTTTCTCCTACAATGAGCAGTTCTTC. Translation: CASSLPSGGTVFSYNEQFF.

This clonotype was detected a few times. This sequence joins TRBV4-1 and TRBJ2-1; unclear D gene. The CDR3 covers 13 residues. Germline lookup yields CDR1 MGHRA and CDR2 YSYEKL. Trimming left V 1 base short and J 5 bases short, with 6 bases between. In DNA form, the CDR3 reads TGCGCCAGCAGCCAAGGCGGAGACAATGAGCAGTTCTTC. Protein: CASSQGGDNEQFF.

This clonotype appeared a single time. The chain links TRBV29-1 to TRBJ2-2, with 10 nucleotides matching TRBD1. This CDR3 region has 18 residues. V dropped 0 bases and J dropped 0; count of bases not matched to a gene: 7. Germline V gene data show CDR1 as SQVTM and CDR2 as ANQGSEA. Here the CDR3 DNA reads TGCAGCGTTGAAGATAGGGGACAGGGGAAAGCGAACACCGGGGAGCTGTTTTTT. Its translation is CSVEDRGQGKANTGELFF.

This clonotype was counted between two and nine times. The CDR3 sequence is CASSSLGLSQPQHF. CDR3 in DNA: TGTGCCAGCAGCTCTCTGGGACTTAGTCAGCCCCAGCATTTT. This chain joins TRBV7-9 and TRBJ1-5; D might be TRBD1 (5 bases). CDR1 is SEHNR, CDR2 FQNEAQ, per germline (reference sequence). V lost 4 bases and J lost 6, with 13 bases in between. This CDR3 spans 14 amino acids.

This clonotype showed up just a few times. CDR3 DNA sequence: TGTGCCAGCAGCTTAGACGCATCTAGCAATCAGCCCCAGCATTTT. Translation: CASSLDASSNQPQHF. This chain joins TRBV7-6 and TRBJ1-5; D is undetermined. This CDR3 has 15 amino acids. Trimming shortened V by 1 base and J by 0 bases, and 7 bases separated the two germline ends. Germline CDR1 and CDR2: SGHVS and FNYEAQ. Looking up the rest from reference TRBV7-6 and TRBJ1-5 gives the full variable domain: GAGVSQSPRYKVTKRGQDVALRCDPISGHVSLYWYRQALGQGPEFLTYFNYEAQQDKSGLPNDRFSAERPEGSISTLTIQRTEQRDSAMYRCASSLDASSNQPQHFGDGTRLSIL.

The CDR3 is CSANRDGIYNSPLHF. CDR3 bases: TGCAGTGCTAACCGGGACGGAATTTATAATTCACCCCTCCACTTT. This sequence joins TRBV20-1 and TRBJ1-6, with TRBD1 as a possible D gene (5 bases). Trimming left V 4 bases short and J 4 bases short, with 14 bases between. Germline-derived CDR1 and CDR2 are DFQATT and SNEGSKA (reference sequence). The CDR3 runs to 15 residues.

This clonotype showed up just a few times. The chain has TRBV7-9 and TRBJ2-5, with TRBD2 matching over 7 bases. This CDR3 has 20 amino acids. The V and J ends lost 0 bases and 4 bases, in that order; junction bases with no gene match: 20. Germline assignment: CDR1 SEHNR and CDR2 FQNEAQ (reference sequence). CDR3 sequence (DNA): TGTGCCAGCAGCTTAGCAGGAGGTGGTCTCGGGGGGAGTTTGTCAGAGACCCAGTACTTC. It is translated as CASSLAGGGLGGSLSETQYF.

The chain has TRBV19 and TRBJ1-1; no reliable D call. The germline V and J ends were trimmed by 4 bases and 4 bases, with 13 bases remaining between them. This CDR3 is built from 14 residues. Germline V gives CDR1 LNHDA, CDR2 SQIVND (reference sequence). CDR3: CASSNLGWGTEAFF. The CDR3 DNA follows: TGTGCCAGTAGTAACCTGGGGTGGGGCACTGAAGCTTTCTTT.

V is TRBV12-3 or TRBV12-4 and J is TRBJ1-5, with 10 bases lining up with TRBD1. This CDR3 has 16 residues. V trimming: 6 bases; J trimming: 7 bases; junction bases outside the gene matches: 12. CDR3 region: CASRTGGTGDGQPQHF. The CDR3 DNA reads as TGTGCCAGCAGAACCGGTGGGACAGGGGATGGGCAGCCCCAGCATTTT.

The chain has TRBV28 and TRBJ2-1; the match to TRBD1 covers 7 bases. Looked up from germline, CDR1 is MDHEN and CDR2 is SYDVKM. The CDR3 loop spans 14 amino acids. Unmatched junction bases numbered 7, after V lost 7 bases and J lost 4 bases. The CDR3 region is CASNTRDRYNEQFF. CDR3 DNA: TGTGCCAGCAACACCCGGGACAGATACAATGAGCAGTTCTTC.

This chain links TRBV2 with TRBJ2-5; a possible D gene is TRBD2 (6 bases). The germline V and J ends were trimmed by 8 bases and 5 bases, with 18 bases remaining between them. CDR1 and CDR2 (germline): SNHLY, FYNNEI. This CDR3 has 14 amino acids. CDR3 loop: CASLPGLYLETQYF. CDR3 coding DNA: TGTGCCAGCTTACCGGGACTCTACTTGGAGACCCAGTACTTC.

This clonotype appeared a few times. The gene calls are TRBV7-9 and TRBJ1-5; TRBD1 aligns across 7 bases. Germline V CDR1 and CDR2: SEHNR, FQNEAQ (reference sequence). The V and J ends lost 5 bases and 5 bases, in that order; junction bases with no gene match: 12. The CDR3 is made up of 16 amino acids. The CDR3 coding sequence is TGTGCCAGCAGCCCGAGGACAGGAACATTCGATCAGCCCCAGCATTTT. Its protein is CASSPRTGTFDQPQHF.

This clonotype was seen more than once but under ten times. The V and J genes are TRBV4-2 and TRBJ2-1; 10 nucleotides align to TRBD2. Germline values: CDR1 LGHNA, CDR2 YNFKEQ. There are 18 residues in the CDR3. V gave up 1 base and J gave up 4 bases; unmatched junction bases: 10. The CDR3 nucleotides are TGTGCCAGCAGCCAAGCCTTCGAGCTAGCGGGGGAGTACAATGAGCAGTTCTTC. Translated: CASSQAFELAGEYNEQFF.

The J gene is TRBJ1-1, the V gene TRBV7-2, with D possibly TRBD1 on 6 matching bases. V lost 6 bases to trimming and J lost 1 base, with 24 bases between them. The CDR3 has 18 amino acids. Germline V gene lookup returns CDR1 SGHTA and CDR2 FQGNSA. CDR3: CASRFPMQGPSWNTEAFF. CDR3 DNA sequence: TGTGCCAGCAGATTTCCTATGCAGGGGCCCTCGTGGAACACTGAAGCTTTCTTT.

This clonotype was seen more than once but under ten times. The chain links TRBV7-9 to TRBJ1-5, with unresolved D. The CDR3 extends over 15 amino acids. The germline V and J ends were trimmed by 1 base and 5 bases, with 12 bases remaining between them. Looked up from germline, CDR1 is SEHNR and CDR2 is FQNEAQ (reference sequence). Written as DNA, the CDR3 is TGTGCCAGCAGCTTAGGGACTCAAGCGCATCAGCCCCAGCATTTT. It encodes CASSLGTQAHQPQHF.

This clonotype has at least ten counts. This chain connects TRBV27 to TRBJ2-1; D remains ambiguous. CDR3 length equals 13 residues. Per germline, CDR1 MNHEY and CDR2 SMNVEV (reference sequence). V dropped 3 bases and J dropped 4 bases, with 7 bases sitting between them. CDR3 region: CASSLTEYNEQFF. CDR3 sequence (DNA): TGTGCCAGCAGTTTGACCGAGTACAATGAGCAGTTCTTC.

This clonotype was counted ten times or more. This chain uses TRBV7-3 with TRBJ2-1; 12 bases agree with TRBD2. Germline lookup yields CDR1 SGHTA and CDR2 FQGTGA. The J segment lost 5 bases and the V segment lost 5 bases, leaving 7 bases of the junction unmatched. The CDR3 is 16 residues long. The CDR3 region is CASSTLGLAGNNEQFF. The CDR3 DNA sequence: TGTGCCAGCAGCACCTTAGGACTAGCGGGGAACAATGAGCAGTTCTTC.

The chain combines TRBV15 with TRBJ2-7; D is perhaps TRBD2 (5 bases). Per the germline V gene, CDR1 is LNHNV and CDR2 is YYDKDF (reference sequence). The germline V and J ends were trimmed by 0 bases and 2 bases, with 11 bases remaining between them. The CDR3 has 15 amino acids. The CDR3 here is CATSRDSGSAYEQYF. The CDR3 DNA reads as TGTGCCACCAGCAGAGATTCGGGTAGCGCCTACGAGCAGTACTTC.

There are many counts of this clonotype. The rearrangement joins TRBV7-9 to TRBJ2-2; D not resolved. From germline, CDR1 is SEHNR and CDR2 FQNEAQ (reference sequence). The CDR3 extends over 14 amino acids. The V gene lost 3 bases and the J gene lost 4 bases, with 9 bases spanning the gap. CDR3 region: CASSFLGSTGELFF. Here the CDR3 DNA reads TGTGCCAGCAGCTTTCTGGGAAGCACCGGGGAGCTGTTTTTT.

The CDR3 region is CASGLAGNNEQFF. The DNA for the CDR3 is TGTGCCAGCGGACTAGCGGGGAACAATGAGCAGTTCTTC. The chain employs TRBV19 and TRBJ2-1; 12 nucleotides align to TRBD2. In germline, CDR1 is LNHDA, CDR2 SQIVND (reference sequence). V shed 9 bases and J 5 bases; nucleotides not matched to a gene: 2. This CDR3 region has 13 residues.

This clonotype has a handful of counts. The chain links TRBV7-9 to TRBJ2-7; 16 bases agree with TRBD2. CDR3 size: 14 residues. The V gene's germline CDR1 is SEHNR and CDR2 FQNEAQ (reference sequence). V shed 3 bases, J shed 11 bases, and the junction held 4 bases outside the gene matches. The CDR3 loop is CASSFGTSGGEEYF. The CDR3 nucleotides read TGTGCCAGCAGCTTCGGGACTAGCGGGGGGGAGGAGTACTTC. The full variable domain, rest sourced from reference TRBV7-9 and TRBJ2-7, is DTGVSQNPRHKITKRGQNVTFRCDPISEHNRLYWYRQTLGQGPEFLTYFQNEAQLEKSRLLSDRFSAERPKGSFSTLEIQRTEQGDSAMYLCASSFGTSGGEEYFGPGTRLTVT.

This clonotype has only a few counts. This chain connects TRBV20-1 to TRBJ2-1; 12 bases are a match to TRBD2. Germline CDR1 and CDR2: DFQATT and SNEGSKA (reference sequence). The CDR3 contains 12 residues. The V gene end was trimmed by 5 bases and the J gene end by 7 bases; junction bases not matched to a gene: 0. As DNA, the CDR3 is TGCAGTGCTCTAGCGGGGGGGAATGAGCAGTTCTTC. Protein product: CSALAGGNEQFF.

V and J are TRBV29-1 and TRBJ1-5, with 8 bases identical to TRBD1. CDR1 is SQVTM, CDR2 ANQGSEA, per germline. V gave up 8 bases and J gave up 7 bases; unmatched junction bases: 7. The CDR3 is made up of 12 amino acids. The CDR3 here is CSIRTGSQPQHF. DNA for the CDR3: TGCAGCATCCGGACAGGGAGCCAGCCCCAGCATTTT.

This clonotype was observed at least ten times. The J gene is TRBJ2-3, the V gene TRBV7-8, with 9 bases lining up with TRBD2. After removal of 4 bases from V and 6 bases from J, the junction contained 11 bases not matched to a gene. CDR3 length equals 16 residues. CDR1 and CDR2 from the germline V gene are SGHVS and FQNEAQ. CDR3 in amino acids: CASSWGTSPVLDTQYF. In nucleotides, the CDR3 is TGTGCCAGCAGCTGGGGGACTAGCCCGGTGCTGGATACGCAGTATTTT.

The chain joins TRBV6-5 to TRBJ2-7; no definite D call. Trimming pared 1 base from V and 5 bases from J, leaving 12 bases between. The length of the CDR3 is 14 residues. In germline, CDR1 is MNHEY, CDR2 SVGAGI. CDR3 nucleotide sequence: TGTGCCAGCAGTTACTTGACACCGCCGGACGAGCAGTACTTC. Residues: CASSYLTPPDEQYF.

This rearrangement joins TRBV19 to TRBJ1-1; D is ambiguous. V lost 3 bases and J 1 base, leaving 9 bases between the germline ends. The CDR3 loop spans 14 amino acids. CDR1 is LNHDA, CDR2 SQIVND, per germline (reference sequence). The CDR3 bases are TGTGCCAGTAGTATCGGTCTCTGGAACACTGAAGCTTTCTTT. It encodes CASSIGLWNTEAFF.